This T cell receptor (beta chain) was observed in a study of blood T cell repertoires in COVID-19. The CDR3 totals 14 residues. Per germline, CDR1 SGHAT and CDR2 FQNNGV. V shed 3 bases, J shed 6 bases, and the junction held 6 bases outside the gene matches. There are a few counts of this clone. Assay: immunoSEQ multiplex PCR; the TCRdb copy retains only in-frame clones and omits some. The sample holds 180,000 or so clones, approximately 89% seen once. The genes are TRBV11-2 and TRBJ2-3; 7 bases line up with TRBD2. The sequence came from a woman in her 30s with acute or convalescent COVID-19. The sequenced material came from peripheral blood. In DNA, the CDR3 is TGTGCCAGCAGCTTCGGGGGGAGGGGCGATACGCAGTATTTT. It translates to CASSFGGRGDTQYF.